The rows below give T cell receptor beta chains drawn from one sample of a study of cytomegalovirus exposure and HLA in healthy donors. Sequencing was performed with immunoSEQ multiplex PCR; in TCRdb, only in-frame clones are kept and a portion is missing. Among around 90,000 clones listed, around three fifths were seen once. Material: PBMCs. The receptors stem from a boy younger than 18 in good health and CMV-seropositive. Each CDR3 is given with its conserved first and last residue. A D gene is named only where the DNA matches it firmly. The listing skips clone size in some rows; elsewhere it reads once, few, many or a size class.

V gene: TRBV6-1
J gene: TRBJ1-2
D gene: TRBD1
clone size: -
CDR3 DNA: TGTGCCAGCAGAGCAGTAGGGGGCTACCCCTTC
CDR3 protein: CASRAVGGYPF

V gene: TRBV10-2
J gene: TRBJ2-3
D gene: TRBD1
clone size: -
CDR3 DNA: TGCGCCAGCAGTGACCCCGGGACAGGGAACACAGATACGCAGTATTTT
CDR3 protein: CASSDPGTGNTDTQYF

V gene: TRBV7-8
J gene: TRBJ1-2
D gene: -
clone size: -
CDR3 DNA: TGTGCCAGCAGCTTAAGTCGGGGTAACTATGGCTACACCTTC
CDR3 protein: CASSLSRGNYGYTF

V gene: TRBV5-4
J gene: TRBJ1-2
D gene: -
clone size: -
CDR3 DNA: TGTGCCAGCAGCTCTGGCGGGGACGGGAACTATGGCTACACCTTC
CDR3 protein: CASSSGGDGNYGYTF

V gene: TRBV18
J gene: TRBJ1-1
D gene: TRBD1
clone size: -
CDR3 DNA: TGTGCCAGCTCACCAACATGGACAGGGGGAAACACTGAAGCTTTCTTT
CDR3 protein: CASSPTWTGGNTEAFF

V gene: TRBV9
J gene: TRBJ2-2
D gene: -
clone size: few
CDR3 DNA: TGTGCCAGCAGCGTAGTGGGGGGCACCGGGGAGCTGTTTTTT
CDR3 protein: CASSVVGGTGELFF

V gene: TRBV5-1
J gene: TRBJ2-5
D gene: -
clone size: -
CDR3 DNA: TGCGCCAGCAGCTTGGGACAGCAAGAGACCCAGTACTTC
CDR3 protein: CASSLGQQETQYF

V gene: TRBV19
J gene: TRBJ1-1
D gene: -
clone size: few
CDR3 DNA: TGTGCCAGTAGCCTAAGTTTGGGGCAAGCTTTCTTT
CDR3 protein: CASSLSLGQAFF

V gene: TRBV25-1
J gene: TRBJ2-3
D gene: -
clone size: -
CDR3 DNA: TGTGCCAGCAGTGAATCATTCGGCGGAAGCACAGATACGCAGTATTTT
CDR3 protein: CASSESFGGSTDTQYF

V gene: TRBV2
J gene: TRBJ1-1
D gene: -
clone size: -
CDR3 DNA: TGTGCCAGCAGTGAAGCCCCAGGAGGGGTGGGTGGAGCTTTCTTT
CDR3 protein: CASSEAPGGVGGAFF